The rows below give T cell receptor beta chains drawn from one sample of a study of shared clonotypes between healthy human individuals. The repertoire was sequenced with immunoSEQ multiplex PCR; TCRdb's copy has only in-frame clones and lacks some. The data contain about 820,000 clones, more than 85% of them singletons. The sample comprised naive CD8+ T cells sorted from blood. These receptors all come from a man aged 30-40 years in good health. Both conserved end residues are part of each CDR3. Fields, in order: CDR3 protein, clone size, J gene, V gene. Only some rows state a clone size, as once, few, many or a class for expanded clones.

CDR3aa: CASSLTTGANTGELFF; abundance: -; j_gene: TRBJ2-2; v_gene: TRBV27
CDR3aa: CASSQGTSGTYEQYF; abundance: few; j_gene: TRBJ2-7; v_gene: TRBV4-3
CDR3aa: CASSEGQDTQYF; abundance: -; j_gene: TRBJ2-3; v_gene: TRBV2
CDR3aa: CASSVVSGSYEQYF; abundance: -; j_gene: TRBJ2-7; v_gene: TRBV2
CDR3aa: CASSVERTAEQYF; abundance: medium-sized; j_gene: TRBJ2-7; v_gene: TRBV9
CDR3aa: CASSWGPRRGHISYEQYF; abundance: -; j_gene: TRBJ2-7; v_gene: TRBV27
CDR3aa: CASRGMTSYQETQYF; abundance: once; j_gene: TRBJ2-5; v_gene: TRBV6-1
CDR3aa: CASSGGQGTNEKLFF; abundance: -; j_gene: TRBJ1-4; v_gene: TRBV6-1
CDR3aa: CSVAMTGDEQYF; abundance: -; j_gene: TRBJ2-7; v_gene: TRBV29-1
CDR3aa: CASSRSPGSEQFF; abundance: -; j_gene: TRBJ2-1; v_gene: TRBV7-2
CDR3aa: CASSTGLGNEQYF; abundance: -; j_gene: TRBJ2-7; v_gene: TRBV7-8
CDR3aa: CASSPSRDNEQFF; abundance: -; j_gene: TRBJ2-1; v_gene: TRBV7-9
CDR3aa: CASSLSADYEQYF; abundance: -; j_gene: TRBJ2-7; v_gene: TRBV27
CDR3aa: CASSVEGSTDTQYF; abundance: -; j_gene: TRBJ2-3; v_gene: TRBV9
CDR3aa: CASTPLGLATGELFF; abundance: -; j_gene: TRBJ2-2; v_gene: TRBV7-9
CDR3aa: CASSFRGSATGELFF; abundance: -; j_gene: TRBJ2-2; v_gene: TRBV6-4
CDR3aa: CASSEAGELFF; abundance: -; j_gene: TRBJ2-2; v_gene: TRBV10-2
CDR3aa: CASSPPGLAGEGEQYF; abundance: -; j_gene: TRBJ2-7; v_gene: TRBV4-1
CDR3aa: CASSTSGKRYEQYF; abundance: -; j_gene: TRBJ2-7; v_gene: TRBV6-5
CDR3aa: CASSYPRQGAEQYF; abundance: -; j_gene: TRBJ2-7; v_gene: TRBV6-5
CDR3aa: CASRSGELFF; abundance: few; j_gene: TRBJ2-2; v_gene: TRBV10-2
CDR3aa: CASSSLDRGLNEQYF; abundance: -; j_gene: TRBJ2-7; v_gene: TRBV6-6
CDR3aa: CASSEGDRGEDYEQYF; abundance: -; j_gene: TRBJ2-7; v_gene: TRBV10-2
CDR3aa: CASSLWQGETQYF; abundance: once; j_gene: TRBJ2-5; v_gene: TRBV11-2
CDR3aa: CASSDRVGGSTDTQYF; abundance: -; j_gene: TRBJ2-3; v_gene: TRBV6-1
CDR3aa: CASSSREFNLYGYTF; abundance: once; j_gene: TRBJ1-2; v_gene: TRBV11-2
CDR3aa: CASSTWGVTQPQHF; abundance: -; j_gene: TRBJ1-5; v_gene: TRBV5-7
CDR3aa: CASSSQGQGYDTGELFF; abundance: -; j_gene: TRBJ2-2; v_gene: TRBV7-9
CDR3aa: CAISESFLETQYF; abundance: -; j_gene: TRBJ2-3; v_gene: TRBV10-3
CDR3aa: CASSLGLVSPEQYF; abundance: -; j_gene: TRBJ2-7; v_gene: TRBV7-8
CDR3aa: CASSQDRTSGSHEQFF; abundance: -; j_gene: TRBJ2-1; v_gene: TRBV4-3
CDR3aa: CASSKPFSGPPVVGNTEAFF; abundance: -; j_gene: TRBJ1-1; v_gene: TRBV21-1
CDR3aa: CASRGGGATLRDYEQYF; abundance: -; j_gene: TRBJ2-7; v_gene: TRBV7-9
CDR3aa: CASPRRYAGVGTDTQYF; abundance: -; j_gene: TRBJ2-3; v_gene: TRBV7-2
CDR3aa: CATRTGPEAFF; abundance: -; j_gene: TRBJ1-1; v_gene: TRBV28
CDR3aa: CAWSVGSGTYNEQFF; abundance: once; j_gene: TRBJ2-1; v_gene: TRBV30